Listed below are T cell receptor beta chains from one sample, sequenced in a study of blood T cell repertoires in COVID-19. Sequencing used immunoSEQ multiplex PCR; TCRdb keeps in-frame clones, though not all of them. Counted here are 150,000 to 200,000 clones, around 80% occurring once; the ten biggest clones make up 6.5% to 8%. The sequenced sample was peripheral blood. These receptors were obtained from a man aged 65 to 79 with active or convalescent COVID-19. Each CDR3 is given with its conserved first and last residue. The order of the fields is D gene, clone size, J gene, V gene, CDR3 DNA, CDR3 protein. D genes are given only for firm matches. Size is stated for part of the rows, as once, few or many counts, or as a class when the clone is expanded.

.,few,TRBJ2-1,TRBV5-3,TGTGCCAGAAGCTTGGCCGTAGCAGCCGGCAATGAGCAGTTCTTC,CARSLAVAAGNEQFF
TRBD1,many,TRBJ2-7,TRBV3-1/TRBV3-2,TGTGCCAGCAGCCAAGTGCACAGGGGGAATTCCTACGAGCAGTACTTC,CASSQVHRGNSYEQYF
.,once,TRBJ1-1,TRBV7-9,TGTGCCAGCACATCCCTGGCGACGGGGACTGAAGCTTTCTTT,CASTSLATGTEAFF
TRBD1,.,TRBJ1-5,TRBV5-8,TGTGCCAGCAGCTTGGTTTGGGACAGATTCAATCAGCCCCAGCATTTT,CASSLVWDRFNQPQHF
.,.,TRBJ2-7,TRBV20-1,TGCAGTGCGACCCAGGGTTACGAGCAGTACTTC,CSATQGYEQYF
TRBD1,.,TRBJ2-3,TRBV7-9,TGTGCCAGCAGCCCCACCCTTAGGACAGGGGCGGTTGATACGCAGTATTTT,CASSPTLRTGAVDTQYF
.,.,TRBJ1-1,TRBV29-1,TGCAGCGTTGAAGACCAGATGAACACTGAAGCTTTCTTT,CSVEDQMNTEAFF
.,.,TRBJ2-5,TRBV19,TGTGCCAGTAGTATAGGGGGGCCCGGGACCCAGTACTTC,CASSIGGPGTQYF
.,few,TRBJ1-1,TRBV19,TGTGCCAGTAGTGCCAACAGGGACACTGAAGCTTTCTTT,CASSANRDTEAFF
TRBD1,.,TRBJ1-1,TRBV18,TGTGCCAGCTCAGAGTCCGGGACAGATAATGGTGGGACTGAAGCTTTCTTT,CASSESGTDNGGTEAFF
TRBD1,.,TRBJ2-7,TRBV27,TGTGCCAGCAGTGAAACCGGGACAGGATACTACGAGCAGTACTTC,CASSETGTGYYEQYF
.,.,TRBJ1-5,TRBV6-5,TGTGCCAGCAGGACAGGATCAAATCAGCCCCAGCATTTT,CASRTGSNQPQHF
.,.,TRBJ2-3,TRBV9,TGTGCCAGCAGCGTAGACGGGAGAAGGAATACGCAGTATTTT,CASSVDGRRNTQYF
.,.,TRBJ2-3,TRBV5-5,TGTGCCAGCAGCTTTCCCGGGTACAAGGATACGCAGTATTTT,CASSFPGYKDTQYF
TRBD2,.,TRBJ2-3,TRBV6-5,TGTGCCAGCAGTTACGGCACTAGCGCTGGCACAGATACGCAGTATTTT,CASSYGTSAGTDTQYF
.,.,TRBJ2-7,TRBV6-5,TGTGCCAGCAGTCCCGGACAGAGTGGTATAAACGAGCAGTACTTC,CASSPGQSGINEQYF
.,.,TRBJ1-2,TRBV19,TGTGCCAGTAGTACGCCGGTGCAGGCAAACTATGGCTACACCTTC,CASSTPVQANYGYTF
.,few,TRBJ2-1,TRBV5-6,TGTGCCAGCAGCTTTTTGGGGAGCCCGTCCTACAATGAGCAGTTCTTC,CASSFLGSPSYNEQFF
TRBD1,once,TRBJ2-3,TRBV19,TGTGCCAGTAGAAGCTATCAGCAGGGGGTATTGGGCACAGATACGCAGTATTTT,CASRSYQQGVLGTDTQYF
.,few,TRBJ2-1,TRBV19,TGTGCCAGTAGTATGGGGAGAAACTCCTACAATGAGCAGTTCTTC,CASSMGRNSYNEQFF
TRBD2,.,TRBJ2-2,TRBV5-1,TGCGCCAGCAGCTTTACTAGCGGGAATCGGCTCACCGGGGAGCTGTTTTTT,CASSFTSGNRLTGELFF
TRBD1,.,TRBJ2-7,TRBV3-1/TRBV3-2,TGTGCCAGCAGCCAAGGGTTCCGGGACAGATCGGCCGAGCAGTACTTC,CASSQGFRDRSAEQYF
.,.,TRBJ2-2,TRBV11-3,TGTGCCAGCAGCTATACCCTCCCCGGGGAAGTGAACACCGGGGAGCTGTTTTTT,CASSYTLPGEVNTGELFF
TRBD1,once,TRBJ2-2,TRBV19,TGTGCCAGTAGTCCGGGGACAGGGCACACCGGGGAGCTGTTTTTT,CASSPGTGHTGELFF
TRBD1,few,TRBJ1-1,TRBV24-1,TGTGCCACCCCTGGACAGGGAGGGCGGAACACTGAAGCTTTCTTT,CATPGQGGRNTEAFF
.,few,TRBJ2-3,TRBV7-2,TGTGCCAGCAGCCCAGAAGTCGGGAGCACAGATACGCAGTATTTT,CASSPEVGSTDTQYF
.,.,TRBJ2-7,TRBV5-5,TGTGCCAGCAGCTTGGAGGGGGGGAAAAGCTCCTACGAGCAGTACTTC,CASSLEGGKSSYEQYF
.,once,TRBJ1-1,TRBV9,TGTGCCAGCAGCGGAACAGCGGATATTGTTGAAGCTTTCTTT,CASSGTADIVEAFF
.,.,TRBJ1-1,TRBV18,TGTGCCAGCTCACCAACAAGACAGGCCATGAACACTGAAGCTTTCTTT,CASSPTRQAMNTEAFF
TRBD2,once,TRBJ2-1,TRBV4-2,TGTGCCAGCAGCCAAGAAAGTGGGACTAGCGGGAAGGATGAGCAGTTCTTC,CASSQESGTSGKDEQFF
TRBD2,.,TRBJ2-5,TRBV28,TGTGCCAGCAGTTCCTCAGGGACTAGTGGGAGTGGAGAGACCCAGTACTTC,CASSSSGTSGSGETQYF
.,.,TRBJ2-2,TRBV6-5,TGTGCCAGCAGTTACTCCTTGGGGGGCACCGGGGAGCTGTTTTTT,CASSYSLGGTGELFF
.,.,TRBJ2-2,TRBV6-2/TRBV6-3,TGTGCCAGCAGTTACACCAGACATGATGGTCTCACCGGGGAGCTGTTTTTT,CASSYTRHDGLTGELFF
TRBD2,.,TRBJ2-2,TRBV6-6,TGTGCCAGCAGTCCCGGCGGAGCGGGAGAAAACACCGGGGAGCTGTTTTTT,CASSPGGAGENTGELFF
TRBD2,.,TRBJ2-7,TRBV28,TGTGCCAGCAGTTTTTCTCGTTTTGTTATAAAAGGGCGGGAGCGCTACGAGCAGTACTTC,CASSFSRFVIKGRERYEQYF
.,.,TRBJ2-5,TRBV9,TGTGCCAGCAGCGTAGGACTCTCAGAGACCCAGTACTTC,CASSVGLSETQYF
.,once,TRBJ1-2,TRBV13,TGTGCCAGCAGCTTAATGGGGGGGCGTGATGGCTACACCTTC,CASSLMGGRDGYTF
.,.,TRBJ1-2,TRBV6-1,TGTGCCAGCAGTGACAGCGCCCACTATGGCTACACCTTC,CASSDSAHYGYTF
TRBD2,.,TRBJ2-1,TRBV30,TGTGCCTGGAGTGGCCGCGGTAGCGGGAGGGCCCATGAGCAGTTCTTC,CAWSGRGSGRAHEQFF
TRBD2,.,TRBJ2-1,TRBV6-1,TGTGCCAGCAGTGAAGCTAGCGGGGGGGCCAATGAGCAGTTCTTC,CASSEASGGANEQFF
.,.,TRBJ1-2,TRBV25-1,TGTGCCAGCAGTTTCGGGGTATTAGACTATGGCTACACCTTC,CASSFGVLDYGYTF
.,.,TRBJ2-5,TRBV7-6,TGTGCCAGCAGCTTAGAGGGGGGGCCCCGTGAGACCCAGTACTTC,CASSLEGGPRETQYF
.,.,TRBJ2-2,TRBV6-5,TGTGCCAGCTCCCTCGAGGTCCGGGGCACCGGGGAGCTGTTTTTT,CASSLEVRGTGELFF
TRBD1,few,TRBJ2-7,TRBV19,TGTGCCAGTTCGGAGGGGGACAGGGGGCGCGAGCAGTACTTC,CASSEGDRGREQYF
TRBD1,.,TRBJ2-2,TRBV4-2,TGTGCCAGCAGCCGGGACAGGGGGCGCGACGGGGAGCTGTTTTTT,CASSRDRGRDGELFF
.,few,TRBJ1-1,TRBV27,TGTGCCAGCAGTTTAGAGGACTGGAGGAACACTGAAGCTTTCTTT,CASSLEDWRNTEAFF
.,.,TRBJ1-2,TRBV2,TGTGCCAGCAGTGAGGGGAGGCCGAGCTCTGGCTACACCTTC,CASSEGRPSSGYTF
TRBD2,.,TRBJ2-5,TRBV6-5,TGTGCCAGCAGTTACAGAGGGACTAGCGGGGACCAGTACTTC,CASSYRGTSGDQYF
TRBD1,.,TRBJ1-2,TRBV5-1,TGCGCCAGCAGCTTGGGTGGGGACAGACATGGCTACACCTTC,CASSLGGDRHGYTF
.,.,TRBJ1-1,TRBV6-1,TGTGCCAGCAGTGAAGAGGGAATGACAGTGAACACTGAAGCTTTCTTT,CASSEEGMTVNTEAFF
.,.,TRBJ1-3,TRBV9,TGTGCCAGCAGCGCTCGACAGTCCTACTCTGGAAACACCATATATTTT,CASSARQSYSGNTIYF
.,.,TRBJ2-5,TRBV7-2,TGTGCCAGCACAGCTAGGAGACAAGAGACCCAGTACTTC,CASTARRQETQYF
TRBD1,.,TRBJ1-1,TRBV5-1,TGCGCCAGCAGCTTCGACAGGGTTGCGAACACTGAAGCTTTCTTT,CASSFDRVANTEAFF